The T cell receptor (beta chain) under discussion was sequenced for a study of T cells in women clearing cervical HPV infection. Background on the study: Controls' single incident HPV16 infection cleared within 12 months without precancer. Case blood was drawn when the lesion was first found; control blood after infection became undetectable. Study conclusions and caveats: TRBV6-7 relative abundance averaged approximately 0.1% in cases and about 0.15% in controls.

Germline CDR1 is SGHDT and CDR2 is YYEEEE. The CDR3 sequence is 14 residues long. TCRdb's copy holds only in-frame clones and misses some; the assay was immunoSEQ multiplex PCR. The sample table sets out 20,000 to 25,000 clones. Worth noting for this clone: Antigen unknown. The CDR3 end lies 3 residues beyond the end of the read and is filled in from the germline J gene.

Sample: blood buffy coat. The rearrangement links TRBV5-6 to TRBJ1-2; the D gene is possibly TRBD1 (6 bases). This clonotype was obtained from a woman aged 18 to 75 with a cervical HPV16 infection that either progressed to CIN3+ or cleared (not recorded which). The CDR3 region is CASSGGPGENIYTF. The sequenced CDR3 bases are TGTGCCAGCAGCGGAGGCCCAGGGGAAAACATC.